The 25 T cell receptor beta chains listed next were all sequenced from one sample in a study of shared clonotypes between healthy human individuals. Clones were read by immunoSEQ multiplex PCR, and TCRdb kept only the in-frame ones, dropping some. The data contain around 1.6 million clones, 95% to 99% of them singletons. Sequenced: naive CD4+ T cells sorted from blood. The subset: CD45RA+ positively selected. The receptors shown here come from a man aged 30 to 45 in good health.

J is TRBJ1-4 and V is TRBV18; TRBD1 matches 9 bases. The V and J ends lost 3 bases and 8 bases, in that order; junction bases with no gene match: 7. Germline CDR1 and CDR2: KGHSH and LQKENI. The CDR3 is 15 amino acids. The CDR3 protein is CASSPGQGVREKLFF. The CDR3 DNA reads as TGTGCCAGCTCACCGGGACAGGGCGTGAGGGAAAAACTGTTTTTT.

The chain combines TRBV29-1 with TRBJ2-3; TRBD2 matches 7 bases. In germline, CDR1 is SQVTM, CDR2 ANQGSEA. CDR3 size: 14 residues. V lost 6 bases and J lost 1; bases outside the gene matches: 7. CDR3 in amino acids: CSVKTSLGTDTQYF. The CDR3 DNA reads as TGCAGCGTGAAGACTAGCTTGGGCACAGATACGCAGTATTTT.

J is TRBJ2-5 and V is TRBV7-9; 11 bases line up with TRBD2. CDR1 and CDR2 from the germline V gene are SEHNR and FQNEAQ (reference sequence). This CDR3 comprises 16 residues. Trimming took 0 bases from V and 1 from J; bases not matched to a gene: 1. CDR3 amino acids: CASSLALAGGQETQYF. CDR3 nucleotides: TGTGCCAGCAGCTTAGCGCTAGCGGGAGGCCAAGAGACCCAGTACTTC.

This clone has a single count. In DNA, the CDR3 is TGTGCCAGCAGCTCCCAGTTGGAGGGAACGCAGTATTTT. Translation gives CASSSQLEGTQYF. This chain connects TRBV7-3 to TRBJ2-3, with D possibly matching TRBD2 (6 bases). From germline, CDR1 is SGHTA and CDR2 FQGTGA. The CDR3 consists of 13 residues. V lost 4 bases and J lost 9, with 14 bases in between.

The CDR3 is CASSSKRTVPDEQFF. The CDR3, as DNA: TGTGCCAGCTCATCGAAAAGGACAGTCCCGGATGAGCAGTTCTTC. The V call is TRBV18, the J call TRBJ2-1; D is perhaps TRBD1 (6 bases). Trimming took 5 bases from V and 8 from J, leaving 19 bases between them. Germline CDR1 reads KGHSH; CDR2 reads LQKENI. The CDR3 covers 15 residues.

This clone was seen just once. The sample has other DNA sequences that encode this CDR3 too. The DNA for the CDR3 is TGCGCCAGCAGCTTGGGGACTAGCGGTCACAATGAGCAGTTCTTC. Amino acid sequence: CASSLGTSGHNEQFF. The chain joins TRBV5-1 to TRBJ2-1; TRBD2 aligns across 10 bases. The germline V gene has CDR1 SGHRS and CDR2 YFSETQ. Trimming at V came to 0 bases and at J to 5 bases, leaving 2 bases not matched to a gene. The CDR3 runs to 15 residues.

The chain uses TRBV28 and TRBJ2-4; D may be TRBD2 (5 bases). Germline values: CDR1 MDHEN, CDR2 SYDVKM. The V end was cut by 1 base, the J end by 13 bases, with 14 bases between. The CDR3 has 13 amino acids. CDR3 amino acids: CASSLLGRALQYF. For the CDR3, the DNA is TGTGCCAGCAGTTTATTAGGGCGGGCCTTACAGTACTTC.

The chain combines TRBV9 with TRBJ2-7; maybe TRBD2 (5 bases). V dropped 2 bases and J dropped 3 bases, with 12 bases sitting between them. The CDR3 totals 14 residues. The germline V gene has CDR1 SGDLS and CDR2 YYNGEE. CDR3 sequence: CASSVGVLHYEQYF. CDR3 DNA: TGTGCCAGCAGCGTCGGGGTCTTACACTACGAGCAGTACTTC.

V usage is TRBV28 and J usage is TRBJ1-5; a weak D match, TRBD1 (6 bases). The CDR3 has 15 amino acids. V gave up 5 bases and J gave up 3 bases, with 14 bases separating them. Germline CDR1 reads MDHEN; CDR2 reads SYDVKM. The CDR3: CASSPQEGVNQPQHF. The CDR3 DNA reads as TGTGCCAGCAGTCCCCAAGAGGGGGTCAATCAGCCCCAGCATTTT.

The chain recombines TRBV6-4 with TRBJ2-2; D is undetermined. This CDR3 region has 17 residues. Germline loops: CDR1 MRHNA, CDR2 SNTAGT. With 0 bases removed from V and 1 base from J, the gap between germline ends came to 12 bases. The chain's CDR3 is CASSDSHVLGNTGELFF. The CDR3 DNA reads as TGTGCCAGCAGTGACTCACATGTTTTGGGGAACACCGGGGAGCTGTTTTTT.

The chain uses TRBV11-2 and TRBJ2-5, with a tentative D call TRBD1 (5 bases). Trimming shortened V by 1 base and J by 5 bases, and 17 bases separated the two germline ends. This CDR3 is 16 amino acids long. Per the germline V gene, CDR1 is SGHAT and CDR2 is FQNNGV. In DNA form, the CDR3 reads TGTGCCAGCAGCTTAGTGTTCAGGGATGCACGGGAGACCCAGTACTTC. This codes for CASSLVFRDARETQYF.

The chain couples TRBV5-4 to TRBJ1-1; D unclear. The ends were cut back, 2 bases at V and 5 bases at J, with 10 bases in the middle. This CDR3 contains 13 residues. Germline CDR1 is SGHNT and CDR2 is YYREEE (reference sequence). This CDR3 reads CASSLDPRTEAFF. The DNA for the CDR3 is TGTGCCAGCAGCTTAGACCCGAGAACTGAAGCTTTCTTT. Drawing the rest from reference TRBV5-4 and TRBJ1-1, the complete variable domain is ETGVTQSPTHLIKTRGQQVTLRCSSQSGHNTVSWYQQALGQGPQFIFQYYREEENGRGNFPPRFSGLQFPNYSSELNVNALELDDSALYLCASSLDPRTEAFFGQGTRLTVV.

The chain is built from TRBV7-2 and TRBJ2-5, with D tentatively TRBD1 or TRBD2 (5 bases each). V lost 5 bases to trimming and J lost 2 bases, with 15 bases between them. From germline, CDR1 is SGHTA and CDR2 FQGNSA. The CDR3 loop spans 15 amino acids. The CDR3 DNA sequence: TGTGCCAGCAGCGACCAGCGGCGACAGCAAGAGACCCAGTACTTC. Its protein product is CASSDQRRQQETQYF.

The chain has TRBV28 and TRBJ1-1; D is ambiguous. Trimming took off 2 bases at V and 7 bases at J, with 14 bases between the two ends. In germline, CDR1 is MDHEN, CDR2 SYDVKM. The CDR3 length is 14 residues. The CDR3 loop is CASSLMGSQREAFF. The CDR3 bases are TGTGCCAGCAGTTTAATGGGTTCGCAACGTGAAGCTTTCTTT.

This chain joins TRBV11-2 and TRBJ1-5, with D possibly being TRBD1 (6 bases). The germline gives CDR1 SGHAT, CDR2 FQNNGV. CDR3 length: 14 residues. The V gene lost 5 bases and the J gene lost 2 bases, with 10 bases spanning the gap. The CDR3 loop reads CASSQGGGNQPQHF. DNA for the CDR3: TGTGCCAGCAGCCAAGGGGGAGGCAATCAGCCCCAGCATTTT.

V and J are TRBV15 and TRBJ2-2; no clear D gene. There are 14 residues in the CDR3. The V gene lost 0 bases and the J gene lost 8 bases, with 10 bases spanning the gap. Germline CDR1 LNHNV, CDR2 YYDKDF (reference sequence). This chain's CDR3 is CATSRDRAVGELFF. Written as DNA, the CDR3 is TGTGCCACCAGCAGAGATCGAGCCGTGGGGGAGCTGTTTTTT.

The CDR3 loop reads CASSFGWSSEAFF. The CDR3 DNA reads as TGTGCCAGCAGCTTTGGTTGGTCCTCTGAAGCTTTCTTT. The chain has TRBV5-8 and TRBJ1-1; D gene uncertain. The germline V gene encodes CDR1 SGHTS and CDR2 YDEGEE. Trimming stripped 2 bases from V and 6 bases from J, with 11 bases between. The CDR3 runs 13 residues. The variable domain in full, with the rest retrieved from reference TRBV5-8 and TRBJ1-1, is EAGVTQSPTHLIKTRGQQATLRCSPISGHTSVYWYQQALGLGLQFLLWYDEGEERNRGNFPPRFSGRQFPNYSSELNVNALELEDSALYLCASSFGWSSEAFFGQGTRLTVV.

The rearrangement links TRBV2 to TRBJ2-7; D is possibly TRBD2 (5 bases). This CDR3 is built from 14 residues. The germline CDR1 and CDR2 sequences are SNHLY and FYNNEI. Trimming took off 7 bases at V and 2 bases at J, with 15 bases between the two ends. CDR3 sequence (DNA): TGTGCCAGCACCCAACGGGGTATACCCTACGAGCAGTACTTC. Protein: CASTQRGIPYEQYF.

This clone has only one observation. CDR3 protein: CASSVNRVASTDTQYF. The CDR3 region has the DNA TGTGCCAGCAGCGTCAACAGGGTCGCTAGCACAGATACGCAGTATTTT. The chain is built from TRBV7-2 and TRBJ2-3; the D gene is possibly TRBD1 (6 bases). The germline V and J ends were trimmed by 5 bases and 0 bases, with 15 bases remaining between them. CDR1 is SGHTA and CDR2 is FQGNSA in the germline V gene. The CDR3 covers 16 residues.

The V call is TRBV7-9, the J call TRBJ2-5; the D is unclear. This CDR3 is 13 amino acids long. Germline V lookup: CDR1 SEHNR, CDR2 FQNEAQ (reference sequence). Trimming stripped 6 bases from V and 1 base from J, with 9 bases between. CDR3 nucleotide sequence: TGTGCCAGCAGAATCGCCGGCCAAGAGACCCAGTACTTC. Its translation is CASRIAGQETQYF.

This chain joins TRBV9 and TRBJ2-7, with 7 bases lining up with TRBD2. There are 15 residues in the CDR3. J gave up 2 bases and V 2 bases, and 7 bases lay outside the gene matches. Germline loops: CDR1 SGDLS, CDR2 YYNGEE. CDR3: CASSVVSGPTYEQYF. In DNA form, the CDR3 reads TGTGCCAGCAGCGTCGTTAGCGGGCCAACCTACGAGCAGTACTTC.

The chain employs TRBV27 and TRBJ2-3, with D possibly being TRBD2 (6 bases). This CDR3 is built from 16 residues. CDR1 MNHEY and CDR2 SMNVEV come from the germline V gene (reference sequence). With 6 bases removed from V and 1 base from J, the gap between germline ends came to 17 bases. In nucleotides, the CDR3 is TGTGCCAGCAGGCTCGGGCGGGGACCGGGCACAGATACGCAGTATTTT. Translated: CASRLGRGPGTDTQYF.

The genes are TRBV2 and TRBJ2-7; 13 nucleotides match TRBD2. The CDR3 runs 20 residues. The V and J ends lost 7 bases and 0 bases, in that order; junction bases with no gene match: 18. Germline V gives CDR1 SNHLY, CDR2 FYNNEI. The CDR3 coding sequence is TGTGCCAGCATGGGACAGGTTGTGAGGACTAGCGGGGGTAGCTCCTACGAGCAGTACTTC. As protein: CASMGQVVRTSGGSSYEQYF.

The rearrangement links TRBV5-1 to TRBJ2-5; D is ambiguous. Germline V gene sequence: CDR1 SGHRS, CDR2 YFSETQ. Trimming pared 2 bases from V and 5 bases from J, leaving 16 bases between. The CDR3 consists of 15 residues. CDR3 bases: TGCGCCAGCAGCTTAGGACCGCCTCCAGACGAGACCCAGTACTTC. Translation gives CASSLGPPPDETQYF.

The chain couples TRBV14 to TRBJ2-5; D remains unclear. The germline CDR1 and CDR2 sequences are SGHDN and FVKESK. V was clipped by 4 bases and J by 1 base, with 13 bases between them. This CDR3 is 15 amino acids long. CDR3 sequence reads: CASSRLSGIQETQYF. In nucleotides, the CDR3 is TGTGCCAGCAGCCGCCTATCCGGTATCCAAGAGACCCAGTACTTC.